This record covers a single T cell receptor beta chain. The antigen remains undetermined. The entry originates in a study of OX40 agonist ivuxolimab in advanced cancers. Study overall: Age averaged around 60 years (range about 23 to 80), and 70% to 85% were male.

Data came from immunoSEQ multiplex PCR; TCRdb stores just in-frame clones and leaves some out. The sample holds around 58,000 clones, more than 75% seen once. This CDR3 has 14 amino acids. The ends were cut back, 1 base at V and 11 bases at J, with 15 bases in the middle. The germline gives CDR1 LNHDA, CDR2 SQIVND (reference sequence). Study outcomes and limitations: Among patients with partial responses at 0.1-3.0 mg/kg, clonal expansion was among the lowest. The study observed clonal expansion of CD4+ and CD8+ blood T cells by week 6 at 0.1 to 3.0 mg/kg.

This TCR was sampled from an adult with an advanced solid tumor such as melanoma, head and neck, liver or kidney cancer. V and J are TRBV19 and TRBJ1-5; a weak D match, TRBD1 (5 bases). Specimen: CD4+ or CD8+ T cells sorted from blood, collected in a trial of the OX40 agonist ivuxolimab. CDR3: CASSIGGGPLAQHF. The CDR3 DNA follows: TGTGCCAGTAGTATAGGCGGGGGTCCGTTAGCCCAGCATTTT.